The source of this TCR beta chain is a study of blood T cell repertoires in COVID-19. Study summary: Samples of COVID-19 (acute and convalescent) were obtained from the United States, Italy and Spain.

Germline values: CDR1 SEHNR, CDR2 FQNEAQ (reference sequence). This CDR3 is 14 amino acids long. V lost 4 bases, J lost 2 bases, and 1 base stayed unmatched. The study drew participants aged about 18 to 95 years from about two dozen US areas. Cohort allocation depended upon clinical history that participants reported. TCRdb keeps only in-frame clones here, not all; method: immunoSEQ multiplex PCR. The table records hundreds of thousands of clones, around 90% of them present only once. Only a few counts were recorded for this clone. V usage is TRBV7-9 and J usage is TRBJ2-5, with 10 bases fitting TRBD1. The source is a man in his 60s who had recovered from COVID-19. Sequencing used PBMCs or T cells enriched from blood (not recorded which). CDR3 region: CASSWGQGQETQYF. Here the CDR3 DNA reads TGTGCCAGCAGCTGGGGACAGGGGCAAGAGACCCAGTACTTC.